This entry is about one TCR beta chain. TCRdb ran MiXCR on the RT-PCR reads and lists one entry per CDR3 protein. The sample includes about 5,600 distinct CDR3 sequences, around 7.6% seen only once; the top ten take 10%. The data belong to a study of immune reconstitution after stem cell transplant in scleroderma. V dropped 7 bases and J dropped 6 bases, with 18 bases sitting between them. Germline lookup yields CDR1 SQVTM and CDR2 ANQGSEA. This CDR3 region has 14 residues. V is TRBV29-1 and J is TRBJ2-2, with D maybe TRBD2 (5 bases). This TCR was recovered from a male donor with systemic sclerosis. The specimen was collected before or after autologous hematopoietic stem cell transplantation (not recorded which). Here the CDR3 DNA reads TGCAGCGCCATCACGCCCGAGGGCGCCGGGGAGCTGTTTTTT. Translation: CSAITPEGAGELFF.